This record covers a single T cell receptor (beta chain). Per the authors' pipeline: Reference gene primer amplification gave nucleated cell count estimates. Only in-frame clones appear in the TCRdb table, and some are missing; sequencing was by immunoSEQ multiplex PCR. V and J calls and clone size are as listed in that table; D and trimming were resolved from the DNA. The sample contains about 55,000 clones, 75% to 95% of which appear only once. The data derive from a study of blood T cell repertoires in COVID-19. CDR1 SGHAT and CDR2 FQDESV come from the germline V gene (reference sequence). The V and J ends lost 5 bases and 5 bases, in that order; junction bases with no gene match: 6. The CDR3 totals 14 residues.

The chain employs TRBV11-1 and TRBJ2-5, with 9 bases that match TRBD1. The specimen was peripheral blood. The TCR comes from a man older than 75 with acute or convalescent COVID-19. CDR3 nucleotide sequence: TGTGCCAGCAGCCACGGACAGGGGACGGAGACCCAGTACTTC. This sequence encodes CASSHGQGTETQYF.